The next 31 T cell receptor beta chains were all read from a single sample in a study of shared clonotypes between healthy human individuals. TCRdb's table, derived via immunoSEQ multiplex PCR, lists solely in-frame clones and lacks some. Among around 1,900,000 clones listed, 93% were seen once. The naive CD8 population came from CD45RO-negative cells selected for CCR7, without terminally differentiated effector memory CD45RA+ cells. Sequencing was carried out using naive CD8+ T cells from PBMCs. The receptor source for this set is a man aged 18 to 29 in good health. Some clones in this sample may be carry-over from other donors' samples.

Of note for this clone: The same CDR3 can be traced to other DNA sequences in this sample. The chain is built from TRBV27 and TRBJ2-5; 15 bases match TRBD2. Germline V gene lookup returns CDR1 MNHEY and CDR2 SMNVEV (reference sequence). There are 16 residues in the CDR3. The V and J ends lost 5 bases and 5 bases, in that order; junction bases with no gene match: 6. CDR3 region: CASSPGLAGGSETQYF. The CDR3 DNA is TGTGCCAGCAGTCCGGGACTAGCGGGAGGCAGTGAGACCCAGTACTTC.

The chain recombines TRBV11-2 with TRBJ1-2, with D possibly matching TRBD1 (6 bases). V lost 1 base, J lost 3 bases, and 12 bases lay in between. The CDR3 runs to 15 residues. Per the germline V gene, CDR1 is SGHAT and CDR2 is FQNNGV. The CDR3: CASSLGVGGHYGYTF. For the CDR3, the DNA is TGTGCCAGCAGCTTAGGGGTGGGGGGCCACTATGGCTACACCTTC. The full variable domain, completed using reference TRBV11-2 and TRBJ1-2, is EAGVAQSPRYKIIEKRQSVAFWCNPISGHATLYWYQQILGQGPKLLIQFQNNGVVDDSQLPKDRFSAERLKGVDSTLKIQPAKLEDSAVYLCASSLGVGGHYGYTFGSGTRLTVV.

The chain carries TRBV27 and TRBJ1-5; possibly TRBD1 for D (6 bases). V was cut by 5 bases and J by 0 bases, with 23 bases left in between. Germline V gene sequence: CDR1 MNHEY, CDR2 SMNVEV (reference sequence). CDR3 length: 19 residues. In DNA, the CDR3 is TGTGCCAGCAGTACCGCTCGACTAGGACAGAGCTATAGCAATCAGCCCCAGCATTTT. Amino acid sequence: CASSTARLGQSYSNQPQHF.

The gene calls are TRBV19 and TRBJ2-1, with D tentatively TRBD2 (6 bases). Trimming removed 3 bases from V and 6 bases from J, with 12 bases in between. Germline CDR1 LNHDA, CDR2 SQIVND (reference sequence). This CDR3 region has 14 residues. CDR3 residues: CASSMGLDFNEQFF. CDR3 nucleotide sequence: TGTGCCAGTAGTATGGGACTGGATTTCAATGAGCAGTTCTTC.

The chain is built from TRBV7-9 and TRBJ2-7, with TRBD2 identical over 12 bases. The CDR3 sequence is 19 residues long. Germline CDR1 reads SEHNR; CDR2 reads FQNEAQ (reference sequence). The J segment lost 5 bases and the V segment lost 2 bases, leaving 16 bases of the junction unmatched. The CDR3 DNA sequence: TGTGCCAGCAGCTTACCCGGGGACACAACTAGCGGGAGGATCCACGAGCAGTACTTC. It codes for CASSLPGDTTSGRIHEQYF.

This rearrangement joins TRBV30 to TRBJ2-7; 9 bases align to TRBD1. V lost 3 bases and J lost 7; bases outside the gene matches: 19. This CDR3 has 17 amino acids. CDR1 is GTSNPN, CDR2 SVGIG, per germline (reference sequence). CDR3 DNA sequence: TGTGCCTGGAGGCCTCGGTGGGGACAGGGCGGAGGATGGGAGCAGTACTTC. Amino acids: CAWRPRWGQGGGWEQYF.

This chain links TRBV7-9 with TRBJ2-7; perhaps TRBD2 as D (7 bases). The V gene lost 10 bases and the J gene lost 9 bases, with 25 bases spanning the gap. The length of the CDR3 is 14 residues. Germline CDR1 and CDR2: SEHNR and FQNEAQ (reference sequence). CDR3 in amino acids: CATNEGGTGLRQYF. The CDR3 nucleotides read TGTGCCACCAACGAGGGGGGGACGGGCCTTCGGCAGTACTTC.

The V gene is TRBV11-1, the J gene TRBJ2-7; 9 positions match TRBD1. Germline CDR1 is SGHAT and CDR2 is FQDESV (reference sequence). The CDR3 length is 14 residues. J gave up 9 bases and V 5 bases, and 11 bases lay outside the gene matches. CDR3 sequence (DNA): TGTGCCAGCAGCCTCTCGGGACAGGGAGCGATGCAGTACTTC. Translating it yields CASSLSGQGAMQYF.

V and J are TRBV19 and TRBJ2-1; TRBD1 or TRBD2 may be the D gene (5 bases each). The ends were cut back, 2 bases at V and 8 bases at J, with 7 bases in the middle. The CDR3 runs to 12 residues. Germline lookup yields CDR1 LNHDA and CDR2 SQIVND (reference sequence). CDR3 loop: CASSIRGYEQFF. CDR3 nucleotide sequence: TGTGCCAGTAGTATACGGGGCTATGAGCAGTTCTTC.

The V gene is TRBV30, the J gene TRBJ1-6, with D unresolved. Germline lookup yields CDR1 GTSNPN and CDR2 SVGIG (reference sequence). V was pared by 0 bases and J by 0 bases, with 6 bases between. This CDR3 has 15 residues. The CDR3 region has the DNA TGTGCCTGGAGTGTCGCGAGCTCCTATAATTCACCCCTCCACTTT. Residues: CAWSVASSYNSPLHF.

The rearrangement uses TRBV7-2 and TRBJ2-5, with no clear D. Germline loops: CDR1 SGHTA, CDR2 FQGNSA. The CDR3 length is 14 residues. Deletions cut 6 bases from V and 1 base from J, with 12 bases between. The DNA for the CDR3 is TGTGCCAGCAGTCGTCTCGGGCCCCAAGAGACCCAGTACTTC. Its protein is CASSRLGPQETQYF.

This sequence joins TRBV14 and TRBJ2-4; D is possibly TRBD2 (6 bases). The V and J ends lost 1 base and 4 bases respectively, with 11 bases between them. The CDR3 consists of 15 residues. Germline-derived CDR1 and CDR2 are SGHDN and FVKESK. CDR3 sequence reads: CASSQGRTKKNIQYF. The CDR3 region has the DNA TGTGCCAGCAGCCAAGGGCGGACTAAAAAAAACATTCAGTACTTC.

The chain carries TRBV29-1 and TRBJ1-1; the D gene is possibly TRBD1 (6 bases). Germline V gene sequence: CDR1 SQVTM, CDR2 ANQGSEA. Trimming left V 1 base short and J 7 bases short, with 16 bases between. The CDR3 sequence is 14 residues long. The CDR3 DNA reads TGCAGCGTTGAAGGAGTAACAGGGAGTGATGAAGCTTTCTTT. Translating gives CSVEGVTGSDEAFF.

A word on this clone: Other DNA sequences in this sample translate to the same CDR3. The V and J genes are TRBV7-8 and TRBJ2-7; D is undetermined. The CDR3 is 11 residues long. V lost 6 bases and J lost 3, with 6 bases in between. The germline CDR1 and CDR2 sequences are SGHVS and FQNEAQ. CDR3 in amino acids: CASSSLYEQYF. The CDR3 nucleotides read TGTGCCAGCAGTAGCCTCTACGAGCAGTACTTC.

This clone was detected a few times. The sample contains more than one DNA sequence encoding this CDR3. This chain joins TRBV7-2 and TRBJ1-5, with D maybe TRBD1 (5 bases). V lost 0 bases and J 2 bases, leaving 8 bases between the germline ends. This CDR3 spans 15 amino acids. CDR1 is SGHTA, CDR2 FQGNSA, per germline. The CDR3 loop reads CASSLAGGGNQPQHF. The CDR3, as DNA: TGTGCCAGCAGCTTAGCGGGGGGTGGCAATCAGCCCCAGCATTTT.

The chain employs TRBV30 and TRBJ2-4; 7 positions match TRBD1. V was pared by 6 bases and J by 2 bases, with 13 bases of the junction left unmatched. CDR1 and CDR2 from the germline V gene are GTSNPN and SVGIG (reference sequence). CDR3 length: 16 residues. This CDR3 reads CACTGTANRTKNIQYF. In DNA form, the CDR3 reads TGTGCCTGCACCGGGACAGCCAATAGGACCAAAAACATTCAGTACTTC.

The chain joins TRBV10-3 to TRBJ2-3; D possibly corresponds to TRBD2 (5 bases). V was pared by 10 bases and J by 1 base, with 21 bases between. This CDR3 has 16 amino acids. The germline CDR1 and CDR2 sequences are ENHRY and SYGVKD. Written as DNA, the CDR3 is TGTGCCACCCGTCAAGTTTTAAGCGGCGGCACAGATACGCAGTATTTT. Translation gives CATRQVLSGGTDTQYF.

The chain carries TRBV30 and TRBJ2-6, with TRBD2 as a possible D gene (7 bases). The CDR3 runs 14 residues. The V gene lost 6 bases and the J gene lost 10 bases, with 19 bases spanning the gap. Germline V lookup: CDR1 GTSNPN, CDR2 SVGIG (reference sequence). DNA for the CDR3: TGTGCCTGCAACTACAGGGAGGGGGAAAACGTCCTGACTTTC. Its protein is CACNYREGENVLTF.

This sequence joins TRBV9 and TRBJ2-7, with TRBD1 identical over 9 bases. Per the germline V gene, CDR1 is SGDLS and CDR2 is YYNGEE. V was clipped by 3 bases and J by 4 bases; unmatched bases: 5. CDR3 size: 14 residues. The CDR3 here is CASSGDGTGYEQYF. The CDR3 DNA is TGTGCCAGCAGCGGGGACGGGACAGGGTACGAGCAGTACTTC.

The chain links TRBV27 to TRBJ1-5; 10 nucleotides line up with TRBD1. The junction had 18 bases not matched to a gene; V was cut back by 5 bases and J by 2 bases. The CDR3 runs 20 residues. CDR1 is MNHEY and CDR2 is SMNVEV in the germline V gene (reference sequence). The CDR3 region has the DNA TGTGCCAGCAGTCCAAGGCTGGCCGGCGCGACAGGGGGCGGCAATCAGCCCCAGCATTTT. Amino acids: CASSPRLAGATGGGNQPQHF.

The chain recombines TRBV9 with TRBJ2-3; TRBD2 might be the D (6 bases). V shed 7 bases and J shed 2 bases, with 17 bases lying between them. The germline V gene encodes CDR1 SGDLS and CDR2 YYNGEE. This CDR3 comprises 15 residues. The CDR3 DNA sequence: TGTGCCAGCTCCATCGGGGGATCCATCACAGATACGCAGTATTTT. This encodes CASSIGGSITDTQYF.

The chain recombines TRBV7-2 with TRBJ2-1; 12 bases fit TRBD2. The CDR3 is 16 residues long. CDR1 and CDR2 from the germline V gene are SGHTA and FQGNSA. J lost 3 bases, V lost 3 bases, and 3 bases had no gene match. Here the CDR3 DNA reads TGTGCCAGCAGCTTTCCGGGACTAGCGGGCTACAATGAGCAGTTCTTC. Translating gives CASSFPGLAGYNEQFF.

V and J are TRBV4-1 and TRBJ2-1, with D maybe TRBD2 (5 bases). The germline gives CDR1 MGHRA, CDR2 YSYEKL. The CDR3 is made up of 15 amino acids. V was pared by 1 base and J by 5 bases, with 12 bases between. CDR3 bases: TGCGCCAGCAGCCAAGTGGAGTCCGGGGACAATGAGCAGTTCTTC. Amino acid sequence: CASSQVESGDNEQFF.

The V gene is TRBV6-5, the J gene TRBJ2-1, with D hard to call. The CDR3 contains 14 residues. Germline CDR1 is MNHEY and CDR2 is SVGAGI. The V gene lost 4 bases and the J gene lost 1 base, with 8 bases spanning the gap. CDR3 sequence: CASSWSASYNEQFF. In DNA form, the CDR3 reads TGTGCCAGCAGTTGGTCGGCTTCCTACAATGAGCAGTTCTTC.

Worth noting for this clone: The same CDR3 can be traced to other DNA sequences in this sample. The CDR3 nucleotides are TGTGCCAGCAGTCACAACTACGAGCAGTACTTC. Translation: CASSHNYEQYF. The rearrangement joins TRBV28 to TRBJ2-7; D uncertain. V shed 5 bases and J shed 3 bases, with 5 bases lying between them. This CDR3 comprises 11 residues. The germline gives CDR1 MDHEN, CDR2 SYDVKM.

This sequence joins TRBV27 and TRBJ2-7; the D gene is possibly TRBD1 (5 bases). The CDR3 has 13 residues. Trimming took 4 bases from V and 4 from J, leaving 11 bases between them. The germline V gene encodes CDR1 MNHEY and CDR2 SMNVEV (reference sequence). As DNA, the CDR3 is TGTGCCAGCAGTTCGGACATTGCGTACGAGCAGTACTTC. Translating it yields CASSSDIAYEQYF.

This clone has more than one count but fewer than ten. The V call is TRBV6-1, the J call TRBJ1-5; D is perhaps TRBD1 (5 bases). Trimming took 6 bases from V and 2 from J, leaving 14 bases between them. Germline V gives CDR1 MNHNS, CDR2 SASEGT. This CDR3 is built from 15 residues. The CDR3 nucleotides read TGTGCCAGCAGGGGGGTCCCATACGGCAATCAGCCCCAGCATTTT. Translating it yields CASRGVPYGNQPQHF.

V is TRBV10-3 and J is TRBJ1-1; D gene uncertain. V shed 3 bases and J shed 4 bases, with 12 bases lying between them. Germline V gene sequence: CDR1 ENHRY, CDR2 SYGVKD. The CDR3 totals 14 residues. The CDR3 coding sequence is TGTGCCATCAGTGACCCTCTTCTGGGCACTGAAGCTTTCTTT. Its protein is CAISDPLLGTEAFF.

The chain couples TRBV7-9 to TRBJ1-5; D not certain. The germline V gene has CDR1 SEHNR and CDR2 FQNEAQ (reference sequence). Trimming took 1 base from V and 6 from J, leaving 10 bases between them. The CDR3 consists of 14 residues. The CDR3 loop reads CASSLGGIGQPQHF. Written as DNA, the CDR3 is TGTGCCAGCAGCTTAGGGGGTATCGGTCAGCCCCAGCATTTT.

This clone has a single count. This chain links TRBV5-1 with TRBJ2-7; TRBD2 is a possible D gene (6 bases). Between the trimmed V and J ends, which lost 4 bases and 2 bases, there was a span of 16 bases. CDR3 size: 15 residues. Germline V gene sequence: CDR1 SGHRS, CDR2 YFSETQ. CDR3 in amino acids: CASSERPSAAYEQYF. The CDR3 DNA reads TGCGCCAGCAGCGAGAGACCTAGCGCGGCCTACGAGCAGTACTTC.

As regards this clone: The same CDR3 also results from other DNA sequences found in this sample. This chain connects TRBV9 to TRBJ2-1, with 9 bases lining up with TRBD2. CDR3 length: 15 amino acids. J gave up 7 bases and V 2 bases, and 7 bases lay outside the gene matches. Germline CDR1 is SGDLS and CDR2 is YYNGEE. For the CDR3, the DNA is TGTGCCAGCAGCGTGGCGGGAGGGCCTCATAATGAGCAGTTCTTC. Its protein product is CASSVAGGPHNEQFF.